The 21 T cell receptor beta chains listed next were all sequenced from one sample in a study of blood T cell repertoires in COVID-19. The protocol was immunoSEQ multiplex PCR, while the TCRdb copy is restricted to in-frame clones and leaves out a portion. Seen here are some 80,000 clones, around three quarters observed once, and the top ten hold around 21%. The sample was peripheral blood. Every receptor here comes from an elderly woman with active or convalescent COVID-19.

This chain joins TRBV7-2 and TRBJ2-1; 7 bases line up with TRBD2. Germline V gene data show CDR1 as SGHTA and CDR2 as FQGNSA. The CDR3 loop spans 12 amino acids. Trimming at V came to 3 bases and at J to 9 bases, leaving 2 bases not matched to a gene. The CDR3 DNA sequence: TGTGCCAGCAGCTTCGGGGAGGGTGAGCAGTTCTTC. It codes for CASSFGEGEQFF. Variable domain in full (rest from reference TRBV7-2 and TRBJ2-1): GAGVSQSPSNKVTEKGKDVELRCDPISGHTALYWYRQSLGQGLEFLIYFQGNSAPDKSGLPSDRFSAERTGGSVSTLTIQRTQQEDSAVYLCASSFGEGEQFFGPGTRLTVL.

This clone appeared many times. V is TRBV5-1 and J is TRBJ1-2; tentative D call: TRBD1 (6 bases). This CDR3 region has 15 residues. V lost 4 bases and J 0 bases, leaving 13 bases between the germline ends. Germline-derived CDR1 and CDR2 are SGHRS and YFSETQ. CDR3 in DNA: TGCGCCAGCAGCGTTACCGGACAGACTAACTATGGCTACACCTTC. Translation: CASSVTGQTNYGYTF.

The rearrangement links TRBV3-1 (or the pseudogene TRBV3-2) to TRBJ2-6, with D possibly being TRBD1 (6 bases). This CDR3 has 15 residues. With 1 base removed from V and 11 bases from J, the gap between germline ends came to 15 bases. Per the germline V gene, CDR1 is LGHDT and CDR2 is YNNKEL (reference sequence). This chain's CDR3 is CASSQVRGRTHVLTF. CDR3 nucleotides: TGTGCCAGCAGCCAAGTCAGGGGCAGGACTCACGTCCTGACTTTC.

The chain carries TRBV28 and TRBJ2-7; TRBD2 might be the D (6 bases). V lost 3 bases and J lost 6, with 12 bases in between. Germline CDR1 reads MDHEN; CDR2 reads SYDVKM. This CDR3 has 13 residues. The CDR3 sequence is CASSLEPGSEQYF. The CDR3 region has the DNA TGTGCCAGCAGTTTGGAGCCCGGGAGCGAGCAGTACTTC.

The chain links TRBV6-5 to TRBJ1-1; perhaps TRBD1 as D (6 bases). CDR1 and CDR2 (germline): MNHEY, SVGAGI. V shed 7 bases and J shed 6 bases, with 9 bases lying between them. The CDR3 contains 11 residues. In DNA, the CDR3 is TGTGCCAGCAACAGGGACGCTGAAGCTTTCTTT. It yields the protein CASNRDAEAFF.

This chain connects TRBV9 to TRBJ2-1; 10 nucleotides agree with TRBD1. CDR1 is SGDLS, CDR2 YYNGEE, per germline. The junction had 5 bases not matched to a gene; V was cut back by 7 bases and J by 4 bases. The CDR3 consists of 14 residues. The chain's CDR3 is CASGDRGRYNEQFF. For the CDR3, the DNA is TGTGCCAGCGGCGACAGGGGGCGTTACAATGAGCAGTTCTTC.

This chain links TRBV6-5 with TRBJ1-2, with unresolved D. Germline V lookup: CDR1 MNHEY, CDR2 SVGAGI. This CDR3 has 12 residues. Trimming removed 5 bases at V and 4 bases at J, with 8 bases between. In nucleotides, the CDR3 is TGTGCCAGCAGTATTTCAGGCTATGGCTACACCTTC. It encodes CASSISGYGYTF.

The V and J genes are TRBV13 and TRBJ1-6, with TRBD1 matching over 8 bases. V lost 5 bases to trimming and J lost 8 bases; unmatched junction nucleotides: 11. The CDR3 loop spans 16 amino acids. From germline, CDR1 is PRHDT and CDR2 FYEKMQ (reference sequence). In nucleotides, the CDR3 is TGTGCCAGCAGCCGTAGTAGGGGACAGGCAGATTCACCCCTCCACTTT. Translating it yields CASSRSRGQADSPLHF.

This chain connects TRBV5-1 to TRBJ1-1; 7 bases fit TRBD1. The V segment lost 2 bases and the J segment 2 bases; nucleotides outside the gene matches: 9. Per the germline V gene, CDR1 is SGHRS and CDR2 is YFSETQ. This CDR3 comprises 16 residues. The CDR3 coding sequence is TGCGCCAGCAGCTTTATGGCAACAGGGGCAAACACTGAAGCTTTCTTT. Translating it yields CASSFMATGANTEAFF.

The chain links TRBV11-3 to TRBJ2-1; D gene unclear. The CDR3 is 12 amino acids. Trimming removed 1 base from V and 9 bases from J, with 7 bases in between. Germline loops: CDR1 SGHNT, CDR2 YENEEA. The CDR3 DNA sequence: TGTGCCAGCAGCTTAGGTTTTAGTGAGCAGTTCTTC. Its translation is CASSLGFSEQFF.

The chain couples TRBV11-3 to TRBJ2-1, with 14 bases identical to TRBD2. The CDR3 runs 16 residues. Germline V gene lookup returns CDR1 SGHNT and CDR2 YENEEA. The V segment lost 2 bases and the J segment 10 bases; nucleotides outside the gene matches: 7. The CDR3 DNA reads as TGTGCCAGCAGCTTACGCGGGACTAGCGGGGGAGAAGAGCAGTTCTTC. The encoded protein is CASSLRGTSGGEEQFF. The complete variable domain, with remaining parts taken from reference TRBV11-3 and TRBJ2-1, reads EAGVVQSPRYKIIEKKQPVAFWCNPISGHNTLYWYLQNLGQGPELLIRYENEEAVDDSQLPKDRFSAERLKGVDSTLKIQPAELGDSAVYLCASSLRGTSGGEEQFFGPGTRLTVL.

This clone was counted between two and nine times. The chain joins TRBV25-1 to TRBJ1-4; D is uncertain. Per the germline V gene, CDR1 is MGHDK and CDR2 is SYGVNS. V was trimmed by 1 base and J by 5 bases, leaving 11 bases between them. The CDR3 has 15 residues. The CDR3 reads CASSESAGKNEKLFF. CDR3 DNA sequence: TGTGCCAGCAGTGAATCGGCCGGGAAGAATGAAAAACTGTTTTTT.

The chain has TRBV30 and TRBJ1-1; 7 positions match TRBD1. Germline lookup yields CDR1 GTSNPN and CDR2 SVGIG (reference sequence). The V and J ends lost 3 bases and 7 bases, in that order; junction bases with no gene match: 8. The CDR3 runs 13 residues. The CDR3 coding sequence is TGTGCCTGGAGCCTAGGGACAGAGCGTGAAGCTTTCTTT. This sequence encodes CAWSLGTEREAFF.

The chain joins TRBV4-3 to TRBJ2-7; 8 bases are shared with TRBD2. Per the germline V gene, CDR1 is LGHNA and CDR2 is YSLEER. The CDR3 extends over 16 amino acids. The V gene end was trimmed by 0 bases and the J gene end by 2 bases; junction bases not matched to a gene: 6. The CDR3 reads CASSQDQAGATYEQYF. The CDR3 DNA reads TGCGCCAGCAGCCAAGATCAAGCGGGGGCTACCTACGAGCAGTACTTC.

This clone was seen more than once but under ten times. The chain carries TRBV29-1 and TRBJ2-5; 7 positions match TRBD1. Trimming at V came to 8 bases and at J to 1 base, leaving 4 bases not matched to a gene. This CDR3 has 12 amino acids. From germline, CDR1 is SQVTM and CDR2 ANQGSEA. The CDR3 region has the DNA TGCAGCTCCAGACAGGGCCAAGAGACCCAGTACTTC. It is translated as CSSRQGQETQYF.

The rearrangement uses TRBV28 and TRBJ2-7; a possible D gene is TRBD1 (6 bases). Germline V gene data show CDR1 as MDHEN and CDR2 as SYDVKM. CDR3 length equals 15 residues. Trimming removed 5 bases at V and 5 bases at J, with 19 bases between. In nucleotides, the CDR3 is TGTGCCAGCAGTGATACAGGGTGGTCTTTTAACGAGCAGTACTTC. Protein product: CASSDTGWSFNEQYF.

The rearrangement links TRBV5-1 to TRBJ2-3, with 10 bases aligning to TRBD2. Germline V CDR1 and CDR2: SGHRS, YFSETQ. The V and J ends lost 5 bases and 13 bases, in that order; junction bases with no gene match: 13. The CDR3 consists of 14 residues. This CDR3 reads CASSTSASGGIKYF. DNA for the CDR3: TGCGCCAGCAGTACCTCGGCTAGCGGGGGTATCAAGTATTTT. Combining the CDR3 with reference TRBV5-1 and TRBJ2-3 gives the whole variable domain KAGVTQTPRYLIKTRGQQVTLSCSPISGHRSVSWYQQTPGQGLQFLFEYFSETQRNKGNFPGRFSGRQFSNSRSEMNVSTLELGDSALYLCASSTSASGGIKYFGPGTRLTVL.

DNA of the CDR3: TGCGCCAGCAGCGTTACCCCAGGGGGCACTTATGGCTACACCTTC. Protein: CASSVTPGGTYGYTF. The J gene is TRBJ1-2, the V gene TRBV5-1; 8 bases fit TRBD1. The CDR3 totals 15 residues. Germline V gene lookup returns CDR1 SGHRS and CDR2 YFSETQ. Trimming took 4 bases from V and 5 from J; bases not matched to a gene: 10.

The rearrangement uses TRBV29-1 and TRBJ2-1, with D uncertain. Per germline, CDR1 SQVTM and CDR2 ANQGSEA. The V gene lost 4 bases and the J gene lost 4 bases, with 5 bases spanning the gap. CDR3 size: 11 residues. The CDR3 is CSVVYYNEQFF. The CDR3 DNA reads TGCAGCGTTGTGTATTACAATGAGCAGTTCTTC.

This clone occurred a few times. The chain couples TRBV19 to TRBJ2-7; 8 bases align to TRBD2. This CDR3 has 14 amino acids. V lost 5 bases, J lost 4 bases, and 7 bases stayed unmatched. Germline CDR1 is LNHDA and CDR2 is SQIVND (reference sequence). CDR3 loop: CASSAIAGPYEQYF. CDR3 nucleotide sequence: TGTGCCAGTAGTGCCATAGCGGGGCCTTACGAGCAGTACTTC. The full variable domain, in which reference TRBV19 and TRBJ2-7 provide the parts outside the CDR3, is DGGITQSPKYLFRKEGQNVTLSCEQNLNHDAMYWYRQDPGQGLRLIYYSQIVNDFQKGDIAEGYSVSREKKESFPLTVTSAQKNPTAFYLCASSAIAGPYEQYFGPGTRLTVT.

The CDR3 protein is CASSAGQGASYNEQFF. DNA of the CDR3: TGTGCCAGCAGTGCGGGACAGGGGGCCTCCTACAATGAGCAGTTCTTC. The genes are TRBV6-1 and TRBJ2-1; 12 positions agree with TRBD1. The CDR3 has 16 amino acids. The germline V gene has CDR1 MNHNS and CDR2 SASEGT. With 4 bases clipped from V and 0 bases from J, the junction kept 1 base outside the gene matches.